The TCR beta chain under discussion was sequenced for a study of beta chain features in type 1 diabetes. Looking at the study overall: The examined sorted cells totaled 85 million to 120 million across samples. Study-wide results and caveats: People with Type 1 diabetes carried modestly yet significantly shorter TCRB CDR3s in all four CD4+ subsets. There was a possibility that cDNA sequencing over-represented cells with high TCR expression. Amplification by PCR could prefer shorter templates, with the same effect in patients and controls.

A note on this clone: Its antigen is unidentified.

Isolated RNA was reverse transcribed in full, so expressed TCRB transcripts were sequenced. The method was immunoSEQ multiplex PCR; TCRdb's version includes in-frame clones alone and lacks a portion of them. The sample shows approximately 730,000 clones, roughly 13% of them seen only once. Staining for CD45RO/CCR7/CD25/CD127/CD95/CD27 allowed sorting of CD4+ naive, central memory, regulatory and stem cell-like memory cells. This CDR3 has 13 amino acids. The V gene's germline CDR1 is GTSNPN and CDR2 SVGIG (reference sequence). Trimming took off 2 bases at V and 9 bases at J, with 14 bases between the two ends.

Sequencing used naive CD4+ T cells from blood. The chain uses TRBV30 and TRBJ1-5, with D perhaps TRBD1 (6 bases). The sequence was obtained from a young man with type 1 diabetes. CDR3 sequence: CAWSRGAAGPQHF. The CDR3 DNA reads TGTGCCTGGAGTAGGGGGGCCGCTGGGCCCCAGCATTTT.